This TCR beta chain was identified during a study of T cell responses to AZD1222 COVID-19 vaccine. The method was immunoSEQ multiplex PCR; TCRdb's version includes in-frame clones alone and lacks a portion of them. Here the sample spans some 84,000 clones, approximately 83% being singletons. As regards this clone: The antigen is not known.

Overall study results and limits: Only 5 to 7 AZD1222 recipients were seropositive at baseline. Along spike, vaccine-associated CD4 TCRs were found throughout, with dominance at 160-218 and 743-854. Close to half of all spike-specific TCRs reportedly target regions of the variants that are unmutated. Repertoire sampling was restricted to post-peak T cell response timepoints.

The CDR3 runs to 17 residues. With 5 bases clipped from V and 10 bases from J, the junction kept 16 bases outside the gene matches. Germline CDR1 SGHNT, CDR2 YENEEA. This clonotype was sampled from an adult who received the AZD1222 COVID-19 vaccine. The chain employs TRBV11-3 and TRBJ2-1, with TRBD2 matching 11 bases. The sample was peripheral blood, taken 28 days after the second AZD1222 dose. The CDR3 DNA sequence: TGTGCCAGCAGCCCGTTATGGGGTAGCGGGGGGGCCAGGGAGCAGTTCTTC. Protein sequence: CASSPLWGSGGAREQFF.